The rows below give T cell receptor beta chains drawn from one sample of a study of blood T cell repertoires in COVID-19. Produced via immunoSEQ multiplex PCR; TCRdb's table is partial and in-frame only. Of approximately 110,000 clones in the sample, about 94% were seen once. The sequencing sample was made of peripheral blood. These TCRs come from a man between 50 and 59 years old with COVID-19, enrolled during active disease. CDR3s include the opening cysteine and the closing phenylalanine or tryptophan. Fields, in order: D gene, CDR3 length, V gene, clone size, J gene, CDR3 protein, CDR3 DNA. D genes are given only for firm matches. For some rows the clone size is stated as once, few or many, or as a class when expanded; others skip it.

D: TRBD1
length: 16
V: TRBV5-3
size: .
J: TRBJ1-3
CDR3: CARSRMGQGSGNTIYF
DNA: TGTGCCAGAAGCCGAATGGGACAGGGCTCTGGAAACACCATATATTTT

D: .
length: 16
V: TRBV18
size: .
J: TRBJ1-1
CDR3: CASSPTPGHMNTEAFF
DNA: TGTGCCAGCTCACCAACCCCGGGACATATGAACACTGAAGCTTTCTTT

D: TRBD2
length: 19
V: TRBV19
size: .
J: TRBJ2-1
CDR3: CASSIDGASGVGAYNEQFF
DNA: TGTGCCAGTAGTATAGATGGGGCTAGCGGGGTTGGGGCCTACAATGAGCAGTTCTTC

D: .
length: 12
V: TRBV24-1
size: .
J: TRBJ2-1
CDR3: CATGTTNNEQFF
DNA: TGTGCCACCGGGACAACGAACAATGAGCAGTTCTTC

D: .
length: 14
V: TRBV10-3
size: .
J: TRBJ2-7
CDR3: CAISESGEDYEQYF
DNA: TGTGCCATCAGTGAGTCAGGGGAGGACTACGAGCAGTACTTC

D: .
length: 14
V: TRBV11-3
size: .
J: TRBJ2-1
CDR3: CASSSGFSYNEQFF
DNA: TGTGCCAGCAGCTCAGGGTTCTCCTACAATGAGCAGTTCTTC

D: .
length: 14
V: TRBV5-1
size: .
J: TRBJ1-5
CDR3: CASSLAGGAQPQHF
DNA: TGCGCCAGCAGCTTGGCCGGGGGGGCCCAGCCCCAGCATTTT

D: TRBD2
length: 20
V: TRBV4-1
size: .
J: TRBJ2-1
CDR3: CASSLILTSGGDMLYNEQFF
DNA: TGCGCCAGCAGCCTTATCCTCACTAGCGGGGGGGACATGCTGTACAATGAGCAGTTCTTC

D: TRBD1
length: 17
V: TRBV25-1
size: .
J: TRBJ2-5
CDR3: CASSEGTGSGSRRTQYF
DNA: TGTGCCAGCAGTGAAGGGACAGGGTCGGGGTCTCGGCGGACCCAGTACTTC

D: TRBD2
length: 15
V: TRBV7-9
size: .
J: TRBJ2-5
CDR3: CASSLTSVPQETQYF
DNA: TGTGCCAGCAGCTTGACTAGCGTCCCACAAGAGACCCAGTACTTC

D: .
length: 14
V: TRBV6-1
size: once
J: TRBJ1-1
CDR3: CASSDSNNRAKAFF
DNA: TGTGCCAGCAGTGATTCTAACAACAGGGCGAAAGCTTTCTTT

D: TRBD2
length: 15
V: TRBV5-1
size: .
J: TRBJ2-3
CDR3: CASSWLAGVTDTQYF
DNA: TGCGCCAGCAGCTGGCTAGCGGGAGTAACAGATACGCAGTATTTT

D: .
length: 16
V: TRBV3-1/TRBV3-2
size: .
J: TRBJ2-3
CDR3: CASSLAGPLSTDTQYF
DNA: TGTGCCAGCAGCTTGGCGGGGCCGCTAAGCACAGATACGCAGTATTTT

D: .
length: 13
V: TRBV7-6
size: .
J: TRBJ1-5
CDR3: CASSLAINQPQHF
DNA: TGTGCCAGCAGCTTAGCCATCAATCAGCCCCAGCATTTT

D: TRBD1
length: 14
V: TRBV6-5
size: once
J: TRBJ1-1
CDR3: CASSYSQGGTEAFF
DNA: TGTGCCAGCAGTTACTCCCAGGGGGGCACTGAAGCTTTCTTT

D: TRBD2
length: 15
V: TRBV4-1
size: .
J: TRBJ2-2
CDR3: CASSQDVRTSGELFF
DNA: TGCGCCAGCAGCCAAGATGTACGGACTAGCGGGGAGCTGTTTTTT

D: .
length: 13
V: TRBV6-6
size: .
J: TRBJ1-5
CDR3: CASKNTVNQPQHF
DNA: TGTGCCAGCAAAAACACAGTCAATCAGCCCCAGCATTTT

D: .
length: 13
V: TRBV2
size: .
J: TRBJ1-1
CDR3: CASSGQMNTEAFF
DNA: TGTGCCAGCAGTGGACAGATGAACACTGAAGCTTTCTTT

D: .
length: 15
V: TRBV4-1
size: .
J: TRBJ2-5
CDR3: CASSQRTGWRETQYF
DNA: TGCGCCAGCAGCCAACGTACAGGGTGGAGGGAGACCCAGTACTTC

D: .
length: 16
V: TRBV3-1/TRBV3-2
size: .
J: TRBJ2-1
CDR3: CASSQWDFSSYNEQFF
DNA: TGTGCCAGCAGCCAATGGGACTTCAGCTCCTACAATGAGCAGTTCTTC

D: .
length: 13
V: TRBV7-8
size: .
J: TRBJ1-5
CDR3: CASSLDRNQPQHF
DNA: TGTGCCAGCAGCTTAGACCGGAATCAGCCCCAGCATTTT

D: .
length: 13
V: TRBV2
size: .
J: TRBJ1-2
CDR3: CASSSDFNYGYTF
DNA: TGTGCCAGCAGCTCAGACTTTAACTATGGCTACACCTTC

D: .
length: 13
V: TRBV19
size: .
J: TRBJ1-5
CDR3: CASNRRGNQPQHF
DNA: TGTGCCAGTAATCGACGGGGCAATCAGCCCCAGCATTTT

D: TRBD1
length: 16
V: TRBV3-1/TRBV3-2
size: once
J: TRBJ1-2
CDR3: CASSQNPGQRNYGYTF
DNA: TGTGCCAGCAGCCAGAATCCGGGACAGAGAAACTATGGCTACACCTTC

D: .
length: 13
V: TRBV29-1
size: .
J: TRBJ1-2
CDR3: CSVESGTSYGYTF
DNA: TGCAGCGTTGAATCTGGGACAAGCTATGGCTACACCTTC

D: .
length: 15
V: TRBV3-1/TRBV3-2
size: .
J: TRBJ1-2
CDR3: CASSQGGLGGSGYTF
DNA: TGTGCCAGCAGCCAAGGGGGGCTGGGAGGGAGCGGCTACACCTTC

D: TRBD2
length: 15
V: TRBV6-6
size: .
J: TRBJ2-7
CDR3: CASSSWGLAGDEQYF
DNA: TGTGCCAGCAGTTCCTGGGGACTAGCGGGAGACGAGCAGTACTTC

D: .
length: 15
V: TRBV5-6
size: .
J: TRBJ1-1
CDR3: CASSQTGHNWPEAFF
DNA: TGTGCCAGCAGCCAAACGGGACACAATTGGCCTGAAGCTTTCTTT

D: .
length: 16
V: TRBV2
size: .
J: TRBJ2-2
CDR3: CASSEGRGEEAGELFF
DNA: TGTGCCAGCAGTGAGGGGAGAGGGGAGGAGGCCGGGGAGCTGTTTTTT

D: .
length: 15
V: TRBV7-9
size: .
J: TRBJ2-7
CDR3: CASSPPGAGPYEQYF
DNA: TGTGCCAGCAGCCCCCCTGGGGCAGGGCCCTACGAGCAGTACTTC

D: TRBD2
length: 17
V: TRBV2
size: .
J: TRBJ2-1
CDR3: CASSEARTSGRGNEQFF
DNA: TGTGCCAGCAGTGAAGCGCGGACTAGCGGGAGGGGCAATGAGCAGTTCTTC

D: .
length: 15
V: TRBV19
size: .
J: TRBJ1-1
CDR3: CASSIVSRGNTEAFF
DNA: TGTGCCAGTAGTATTGTGTCTAGGGGGAACACTGAAGCTTTCTTT

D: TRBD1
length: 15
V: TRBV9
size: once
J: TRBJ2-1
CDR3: CASSVSGTENNEQFF
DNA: TGTGCCAGCAGCGTTTCCGGGACAGAAAACAATGAGCAGTTCTTC

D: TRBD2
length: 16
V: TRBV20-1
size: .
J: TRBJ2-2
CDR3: CSARGLAGGGTGELFF
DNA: TGCAGTGCTCGTGGACTAGCGGGAGGAGGTACCGGGGAGCTGTTTTTT

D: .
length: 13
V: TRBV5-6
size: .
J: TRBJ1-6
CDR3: CASSLRGDSPLHF
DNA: TGTGCCAGCAGCTTGCGGGGGGATTCACCCCTCCACTTT

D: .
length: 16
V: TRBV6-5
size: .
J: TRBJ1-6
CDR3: CASSYLTANGNSPLHF
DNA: TGTGCCAGCAGTTACCTGACGGCTAACGGGAATTCACCCCTCCACTTT